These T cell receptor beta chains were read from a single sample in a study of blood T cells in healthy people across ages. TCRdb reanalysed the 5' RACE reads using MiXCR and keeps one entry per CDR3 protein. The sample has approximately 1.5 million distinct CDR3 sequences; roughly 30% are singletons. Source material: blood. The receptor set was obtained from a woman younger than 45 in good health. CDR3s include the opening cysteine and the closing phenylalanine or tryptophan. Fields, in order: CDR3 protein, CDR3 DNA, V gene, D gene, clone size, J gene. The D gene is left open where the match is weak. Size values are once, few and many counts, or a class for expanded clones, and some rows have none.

CDR3 protein: CASSLRGLNYGYTF
CDR3 DNA: TGTGCCAGCAGTTTAAGGGGACTGAACTATGGCTACACCTTC
V gene: TRBV28
D gene: NA
clone size: few
J gene: TRBJ1-2

CDR3 protein: CASSVPGALYQETQYF
CDR3 DNA: TGTGCCAGCAGTGTTCCAGGGGCCCTGTACCAAGAGACCCAGTACTTC
V gene: TRBV6-4
D gene: NA
clone size: few
J gene: TRBJ2-5

CDR3 protein: CASSFSTDEKLFF
CDR3 DNA: TGCGCCAGCAGCTTTTCAACGGATGAAAAACTGTTTTTT
V gene: TRBV5-1
D gene: NA
clone size: NA
J gene: TRBJ1-4

CDR3 protein: CASTSGGSDTQYF
CDR3 DNA: TGTGCCAGCACGTCAGGGGGTTCAGATACGCAGTATTTT
V gene: TRBV6-1
D gene: TRBD1
clone size: NA
J gene: TRBJ2-3

CDR3 protein: CASSFHGTGHYEQYF
CDR3 DNA: TGTGCCAGCAGTTTCCACGGGACAGGGCACTACGAGCAGTACTTC
V gene: TRBV12-3/TRBV12-4
D gene: TRBD1
clone size: few
J gene: TRBJ2-7

CDR3 protein: CASRPGPGRGTDTQYF
CDR3 DNA: TGTGCCAGCAGACCCGGACCCGGACGGGGCACAGATACGCAGTATTTT
V gene: TRBV2
D gene: NA
clone size: few
J gene: TRBJ2-3

CDR3 protein: CASSLAGNEQFF
CDR3 DNA: TGTGCCAGCAGCTTAGCTGGCAATGAGCAGTTCTTC
V gene: TRBV5-1
D gene: NA
clone size: many
J gene: TRBJ2-1

CDR3 protein: CSVRRGNLGDTEAFF
CDR3 DNA: TGCAGCGTCAGACGGGGGAATCTGGGGGACACTGAAGCTTTCTTT
V gene: TRBV29-1
D gene: NA
clone size: NA
J gene: TRBJ1-1

CDR3 protein: CASRAVGVNTDTQYF
CDR3 DNA: TGTGCCAGCAGAGCCGTGGGGGTCAACACAGATACGCAGTATTTT
V gene: TRBV27
D gene: NA
clone size: NA
J gene: TRBJ2-3

CDR3 protein: CASSFGASSEQFF
CDR3 DNA: TGTGCCAGCAGTTTCGGCGCTAGCTCTGAGCAGTTCTTC
V gene: TRBV12-3/TRBV12-4
D gene: NA
clone size: NA
J gene: TRBJ2-1

CDR3 protein: CASTVGVLATIYF
CDR3 DNA: TGTGCCAGCACCGTAGGAGTCCTAGCCACCATATATTTT
V gene: TRBV6-6
D gene: NA
clone size: NA
J gene: TRBJ1-3

CDR3 protein: CASSVLSGGAMETQYF
CDR3 DNA: TGTGCCAGCAGCGTACTTAGCGGGGGGGCCATGGAGACCCAGTACTTC
V gene: TRBV9
D gene: TRBD2
clone size: NA
J gene: TRBJ2-5

CDR3 protein: CASSPSGGIYEQYF
CDR3 DNA: TGTGCCAGCAGTCCTTCTGGGGGGATCTACGAGCAGTACTTC
V gene: TRBV12-3/TRBV12-4
D gene: NA
clone size: few
J gene: TRBJ2-7

CDR3 protein: CATSEKLAGHYNEQFF
CDR3 DNA: TGTGCCACCAGTGAGAAACTAGCGGGCCACTACAATGAGCAGTTCTTC
V gene: TRBV24-1
D gene: TRBD2
clone size: few
J gene: TRBJ2-1

CDR3 protein: CASSFLVGAGVEGYTF
CDR3 DNA: TGTGCCAGCAGCTTTTTAGTTGGGGCAGGGGTTGAAGGCTACACCTTC
V gene: TRBV7-9
D gene: NA
clone size: NA
J gene: TRBJ1-2

CDR3 protein: CASSPLPGKSLTDTQYF
CDR3 DNA: TGTGCCAGCAGCCCCCTCCCTGGAAAAAGCCTCACAGATACGCAGTATTTT
V gene: TRBV3-1
D gene: NA
clone size: NA
J gene: TRBJ2-3

CDR3 protein: CASTIGYQPQHF
CDR3 DNA: TGTGCCAGCACCATAGGGTACCAGCCCCAGCATTTT
V gene: TRBV6-6
D gene: NA
clone size: few
J gene: TRBJ1-5

CDR3 protein: CASSQRRDTEAFF
CDR3 DNA: TGTGCCAGCAGCCAGCGGCGGGACACTGAAGCTTTCTTT
V gene: TRBV3-1
D gene: NA
clone size: NA
J gene: TRBJ1-1

CDR3 protein: CASRATTRSTDTQYF
CDR3 DNA: TGTGCCAGCAGGGCGACTACCCGTAGCACAGATACGCAGTATTTT
V gene: TRBV6-1
D gene: NA
clone size: NA
J gene: TRBJ2-3

CDR3 protein: CASRVSGGKYNEQFF
CDR3 DNA: TGTGCCAGCAGAGTTAGCGGGGGGAAATACAATGAGCAGTTCTTC
V gene: TRBV2
D gene: TRBD2
clone size: NA
J gene: TRBJ2-1

CDR3 protein: CASSREEGEQFF
CDR3 DNA: TGTGCCAGCTCACGGGAGGAGGGTGAGCAGTTCTTC
V gene: TRBV18
D gene: NA
clone size: few
J gene: TRBJ2-1

CDR3 protein: CASSEGGTNEQFF
CDR3 DNA: TGTGCCAGCAGTGAAGGGGGGACCAATGAGCAGTTCTTC
V gene: TRBV2
D gene: NA
clone size: NA
J gene: TRBJ2-1

CDR3 protein: CASSDGAFSGANVLTF
CDR3 DNA: TGTGCCAGCAGTGACGGTGCGTTCTCTGGGGCCAACGTCCTGACTTTC
V gene: TRBV2
D gene: NA
clone size: few
J gene: TRBJ2-6

CDR3 protein: CASSPRTSGISYNEQFF
CDR3 DNA: TGCGCCAGCAGCCCAAGGACTAGCGGGATCTCCTACAATGAGCAGTTCTTC
V gene: TRBV5-1
D gene: TRBD2
clone size: few
J gene: TRBJ2-1

CDR3 protein: CASTTTGRGETQYF
CDR3 DNA: TGTGCCAGCACTACGACAGGGCGAGGAGAGACCCAGTACTTC
V gene: TRBV3-1
D gene: TRBD1
clone size: NA
J gene: TRBJ2-5

CDR3 protein: CASSAGTRNEQFF
CDR3 DNA: TGTGCCAGCAGTGCCGGGACTAGGAATGAGCAGTTCTTC
V gene: TRBV6-5
D gene: TRBD2
clone size: few
J gene: TRBJ2-1

CDR3 protein: CAIREREGLITQYF
CDR3 DNA: TGTGCCATCAGGGAGCGGGAGGGCCTTATCACGCAGTATTTT
V gene: TRBV10-3
D gene: TRBD2
clone size: NA
J gene: TRBJ2-3

CDR3 protein: CASSETQTDYGYTF
CDR3 DNA: TGTGCCAGCAGTGAAACTCAGACGGACTATGGCTACACCTTC
V gene: TRBV6-1
D gene: NA
clone size: NA
J gene: TRBJ1-2

CDR3 protein: CATLKDRGLQETQYF
CDR3 DNA: TGTGCCACCCTGAAAGACAGAGGGTTGCAAGAGACCCAGTACTTC
V gene: TRBV28
D gene: NA
clone size: few
J gene: TRBJ2-5

CDR3 protein: CASTHTGHEQYF
CDR3 DNA: TGCGCCAGCACCCATACAGGCCACGAGCAGTACTTC
V gene: TRBV5-1
D gene: NA
clone size: once
J gene: TRBJ2-7

CDR3 protein: CSVDQGEPAGGYTF
CDR3 DNA: TGCAGCGTTGACCAAGGGGAGCCTGCGGGTGGCTACACCTTC
V gene: TRBV29-1
D gene: NA
clone size: NA
J gene: TRBJ1-2

CDR3 protein: CSRGGGKHNEQFF
CDR3 DNA: TGCAGTCGGGGGGGAGGGAAGCACAATGAGCAGTTCTTC
V gene: TRBV20-1
D gene: TRBD2
clone size: few
J gene: TRBJ2-1

CDR3 protein: CASSQSLRREGGTRNEQFF
CDR3 DNA: TGCGCCAGCAGCCAAAGCTTGCGCCGGGAGGGGGGTACAAGAAATGAGCAGTTCTTC
V gene: TRBV4-1
D gene: TRBD2
clone size: NA
J gene: TRBJ2-1

CDR3 protein: CASSDGSGEQFF
CDR3 DNA: TGCGCCAGCAGTGATGGGTCGGGGGAGCAGTTCTTC
V gene: TRBV10-1
D gene: NA
clone size: NA
J gene: TRBJ2-1

CDR3 protein: CASSEVGPANYGYTF
CDR3 DNA: TGTGCCAGCAGTGAAGTGGGTCCAGCTAACTATGGCTACACCTTC
V gene: TRBV25-1
D gene: NA
clone size: NA
J gene: TRBJ1-2

CDR3 protein: CATAEGGPTDTQYF
CDR3 DNA: TGTGCCACCGCTGAGGGGGGTCCCACAGATACGCAGTATTTT
V gene: TRBV24-1
D gene: NA
clone size: few
J gene: TRBJ2-3

CDR3 protein: CASSKRASGRNEQFF
CDR3 DNA: TGTGCCAGCAGTAAAAGGGCTAGCGGGAGGAATGAGCAGTTCTTC
V gene: TRBV2
D gene: TRBD2
clone size: NA
J gene: TRBJ2-1

CDR3 protein: CASRGGEGEQYF
CDR3 DNA: TGTGCCAGCAGGGGGGGTGAAGGCGAGCAGTACTTC
V gene: TRBV6-1
D gene: NA
clone size: NA
J gene: TRBJ2-7

CDR3 protein: CSVGGGLGDPYGYTF
CDR3 DNA: TGCAGCGTTGGGGGGGGGTTGGGGGACCCGTATGGCTACACCTTC
V gene: TRBV29-1
D gene: NA
clone size: NA
J gene: TRBJ1-2